This T cell receptor (beta chain) was sequenced for a study of tumor and adjacent non-tumor tissue in lung cancer. The CDR3 spans 15 residues. CDR1 is SGHKS, CDR2 YYEKEE, per germline (reference sequence). V was shortened by 0 bases and J by 11 bases, with 20 bases between the two germline ends. This sample's RNA came from whole unsorted tissue. The library came from three nested PCR rounds adapted from ARM-PCR protocols. TCRdb reanalysed the multiplex PCR reads using MiXCR and keeps one entry per CDR3 protein. The table includes about 110,000 distinct CDR3 sequences, around 75% detected once. The V and J genes are TRBV5-5 and TRBJ1-2; D call uncertain. This clonotype was sampled from an older woman with non-small cell lung cancer. Source material: lung tumor tissue. The CDR3 nucleotides are TGTGCCAGCAGCTTGGGGCTACAGTGGGCACTTGGTTACACCTTC. Amino acid sequence: CASSLGLQWALGYTF.